A selection of T cell receptor beta chains follows, all from one sample in a study of CD8 T cells in ankylosing spondylitis. TCRdb re-called the 5' RACE reads through MiXCR, storing one row per CDR3 protein. The sample lists 190,000 or so distinct CDR3 sequences, around 13% occurring once. Specimen: blood, either unsorted or a sorted T cell fraction (not recorded which). The receptors shown here come from a male donor with ankylosing spondylitis or in good health (not recorded which). The CDR3 runs from the conserved cysteine through the conserved F or W. Each record gives: clone size, J gene, D gene, V gene, CDR3 protein, CDR3 DNA. A D gene is named only where the DNA matches it firmly. Not all rows give a size; the values are once, few, many and, for expanded clones, a class.

NA | TRBJ2-6 | NA | TRBV9 | CASSVGGANVLTF | TGTGCCAGCAGCGTAGGAGGGGCCAACGTCCTGACTTTC
NA | TRBJ2-7 | NA | TRBV20-1 | CSARGSASYEQYF | TGCAGTGCTAGAGGGTCGGCCTCCTACGAGCAGTACTTC
many | TRBJ2-1 | NA | TRBV3-1 | CASSPLENRGEQFF | TGTGCCAGCAGCCCCCTAGAAAATCGCGGTGAGCAGTTCTTC
NA | TRBJ2-5 | NA | TRBV29-1 | CSVEDLQGGETQYF | TGCAGCGTTGAAGATCTGCAGGGGGGAGAGACCCAGTACTTC
NA | TRBJ1-1 | TRBD1 | TRBV7-9 | CASSSTGWNTEAFF | TGTGCCAGCAGCTCGACAGGGTGGAACACTGAAGCTTTCTTT
NA | TRBJ1-1 | TRBD1 | TRBV4-1 | CASSRQGNTEAFF | TGCGCCAGCAGCCGACAGGGGAACACTGAAGCTTTCTTT
NA | TRBJ2-7 | TRBD2 | TRBV5-4 | CASSPPGLAGPEQYF | TGTGCCAGCAGCCCTCCGGGACTAGCGGGACCGGAGCAGTACTTC
few | TRBJ1-5 | NA | TRBV4-1 | CASSQDPDFRGQPQHF | TGCGCCAGCAGCCAAGATCCGGATTTCCGAGGACAGCCCCAGCATTTT
few | TRBJ2-5 | TRBD2 | TRBV29-1 | CSVDGLAGEELETQYF | TGCAGCGTTGATGGGTTAGCGGGAGAAGAGTTAGAGACCCAGTACTTC
few | TRBJ1-2 | NA | TRBV10-3 | CAIFSQGPYGYTF | TGTGCCATCTTTTCCCAGGGCCCCTATGGCTACACCTTC
NA | TRBJ2-3 | TRBD2 | TRBV5-1 | CASSQTTSGISDTQYF | TGCGCCAGCAGCCAAACGACTAGCGGGATTTCAGATACGCAGTATTTT
many | TRBJ2-1 | NA | TRBV12-3/TRBV12-4 | CASSDLVEREQFF | TGTGCCAGCAGTGACCTCGTTGAGAGGGAGCAGTTCTTC
few | TRBJ2-3 | NA | TRBV7-9 | CASSSTARTDTQYF | TGTGCCAGCAGCTCAACCGCCAGGACAGATACGCAGTATTTT
NA | TRBJ1-2 | NA | TRBV4-1 | CASSQEGGPRGYTF | TGCGCCAGCAGCCAAGAGGGGGGACCCCGAGGCTACACCTTC
few | TRBJ2-7 | NA | TRBV4-1 | CASSQDALAPQYF | TGCGCCAGCAGCCAAGATGCCCTAGCCCCGCAGTACTTC
NA | TRBJ1-1 | TRBD1 | TRBV2 | CASSDRGRGTEAFF | TGTGCCAGCAGCGACAGGGGGCGAGGGACTGAAGCTTTCTTT
many | TRBJ2-7 | NA | TRBV3-1 | CASSQGGNSYEQYF | TGTGCCAGCAGCCAAGGGGGGAACTCCTACGAGCAGTACTTC
few | TRBJ2-1 | NA | TRBV20-1 | CSARGRQSLWGEQFF | TGCAGTGCTAGAGGACGACAGTCCCTTTGGGGTGAGCAGTTCTTC
many | TRBJ2-1 | TRBD2 | TRBV7-2 | CASSPGLAVLWYNEQFF | TGTGCCAGCAGCCCTGGACTAGCGGTCCTCTGGTACAATGAGCAGTTCTTC
NA | TRBJ1-4 | TRBD1 | TRBV5-1 | CASSLAGGNEKLFF | TGCGCCAGCAGCTTGGCAGGGGGTAATGAAAAACTGTTTTTT
few | TRBJ2-7 | TRBD1 | TRBV29-1 | CSVGQGAQQYF | TGCAGCGTAGGACAGGGGGCGCAACAGTACTTC
NA | TRBJ2-1 | TRBD2 | TRBV2 | CASSLTSGRAGAYNEQFF | TGTGCCAGCAGTTTGACTAGCGGGAGGGCCGGGGCCTACAATGAGCAGTTCTTC
few | TRBJ2-1 | TRBD2 | TRBV4-1 | CASSQEASGHSDEQFF | TGCGCCAGCAGCCAAGAGGCTAGCGGGCATAGTGATGAGCAGTTCTTC
NA | TRBJ2-1 | NA | TRBV20-1 | CSARDPRTTDGNEQFF | TGCAGTGCTAGAGACCCAAGGACTACGGATGGAAATGAGCAGTTCTTC
few | TRBJ2-5 | NA | TRBV5-1 | CASSLGDNPSQETQYF | TGCGCCAGCAGCTTGGGGGACAACCCTTCTCAAGAGACCCAGTACTTC
few | TRBJ2-1 | NA | TRBV24-1 | CATSDLGATDNEQFF | TGTGCCACCAGTGATCTAGGCGCGACTGACAATGAGCAGTTCTTC
NA | TRBJ1-1 | TRBD1 | TRBV27 | CASSQGGYTEAFF | TGTGCCAGCAGTCAGGGGGGGTACACTGAAGCTTTCTTT
many | TRBJ1-1 | NA | TRBV27 | CASSFQENTEAFF | TGTGCCAGCAGTTTTCAGGAGAACACTGAAGCTTTCTTT
NA | TRBJ1-4 | NA | TRBV10-1 | CASSESAGNGKLFF | TGCGCCAGCAGTGAGTCGGCAGGGAATGGAAAACTGTTTTTT
NA | TRBJ1-1 | TRBD1 | TRBV4-1 | CASSQPGQLIEAFF | TGCGCCAGCAGCCAACCGGGACAGCTTATTGAAGCTTTCTTT
few | TRBJ2-3 | TRBD1 | TRBV6-1 | CASSGLSQGVTDTQYF | TGTGCCAGCAGTGGATTGAGCCAGGGGGTAACAGATACGCAGTATTTT
NA | TRBJ1-2 | NA | TRBV5-5 | CASSGQATYGYTF | TGTGCCAGCAGCGGGCAAGCGACCTATGGCTACACCTTC
few | TRBJ2-1 | NA | TRBV20-1 | CSASALLYNEQFF | TGCAGTGCTAGCGCACTTTTGTACAATGAGCAGTTCTTC
NA | TRBJ2-7 | TRBD1 | TRBV2 | CASSRLATGGRYF | TGTGCCAGCAGCCGGCTCGCTACAGGGGGGCGGTACTTC
NA | TRBJ2-3 | NA | TRBV6-1 | CASRPLPGTQTSDTQYF | TGTGCCAGCAGACCCCTTCCCGGGACACAAACCTCAGATACGCAGTATTTT
NA | TRBJ2-2 | TRBD2 | TRBV12-3/TRBV12-4 | CASRERASGNTGELFF | TGTGCCAGCAGGGAGAGGGCTAGCGGGAACACCGGGGAGCTGTTTTTT
NA | TRBJ2-2 | TRBD2 | TRBV4-1 | CASSQVAGGVGTGELFF | TGCGCCAGCAGCCAAGTAGCGGGAGGGGTGGGGACCGGGGAGCTGTTTTTT
few | TRBJ2-5 | NA | TRBV3-1 | CASSQDWSSNTGGGTQYF | TGTGCCAGCAGCCAAGATTGGTCCTCGAACACTGGTGGGGGGACCCAGTACTTC
many | TRBJ1-2 | NA | TRBV4-1 | CASSPAPGDYGYTF | TGCGCCAGCAGCCCCGCCCCTGGAGACTATGGCTACACCTTC
few | TRBJ2-7 | TRBD2 | TRBV27 | CASASGLGIYEQYF | TGTGCCAGCGCCTCCGGACTAGGAATCTACGAGCAGTACTTC
NA | TRBJ1-1 | NA | TRBV29-1 | CSVEEGGRGAFF | TGCAGCGTTGAAGAGGGGGGCAGGGGAGCTTTCTTT
few | TRBJ1-2 | NA | TRBV9 | CASSSRTGNYGYTF | TGTGCCAGCAGCTCCCGGACTGGTAACTATGGCTACACCTTC
few | TRBJ2-1 | NA | TRBV7-2 | CASSLARLAAYNEQFF | TGTGCCAGCAGCTTAGCGCGATTAGCAGCCTACAATGAGCAGTTCTTC
NA | TRBJ1-2 | TRBD1 | TRBV28 | CASSSLYATGATDYGYTF | TGTGCCAGCAGTTCTTTATACGCGACAGGGGCGACGGACTATGGCTACACCTTC
NA | TRBJ1-2 | NA | TRBV10-2 | CASSPSGLSGYTF | TGCGCCAGCAGTCCATCGGGACTTTCTGGCTACACCTTC
NA | TRBJ1-2 | NA | TRBV18 | CASSPTVEGVYGYTF | TGTGCCAGCTCACCTACCGTGGAGGGTGTCTATGGCTACACCTTC